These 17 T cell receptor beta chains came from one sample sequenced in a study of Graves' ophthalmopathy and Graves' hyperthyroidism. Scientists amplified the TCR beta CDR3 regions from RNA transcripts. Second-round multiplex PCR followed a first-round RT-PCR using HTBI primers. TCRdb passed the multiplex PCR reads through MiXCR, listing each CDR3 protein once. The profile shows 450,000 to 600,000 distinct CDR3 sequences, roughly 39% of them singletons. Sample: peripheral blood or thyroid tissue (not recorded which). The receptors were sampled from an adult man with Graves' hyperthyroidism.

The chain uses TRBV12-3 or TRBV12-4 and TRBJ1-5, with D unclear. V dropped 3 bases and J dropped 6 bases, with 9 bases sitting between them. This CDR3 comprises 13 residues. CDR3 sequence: CASSLGSVQPQHF. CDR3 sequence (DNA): TGTGCCAGCAGTTTGGGTAGCGTTCAGCCCCAGCATTTT.

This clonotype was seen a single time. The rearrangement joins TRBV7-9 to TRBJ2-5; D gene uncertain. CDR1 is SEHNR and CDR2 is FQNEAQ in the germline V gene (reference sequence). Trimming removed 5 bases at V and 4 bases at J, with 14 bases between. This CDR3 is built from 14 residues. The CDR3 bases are TGTGCCAGCAGCACCCCCACGGCCCGAGAGACCCAGTACTTC. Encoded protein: CASSTPTARETQYF. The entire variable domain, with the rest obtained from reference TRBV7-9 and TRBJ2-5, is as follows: DTGVSQNPRHKITKRGQNVTFRCDPISEHNRLYWYRQTLGQGPEFLTYFQNEAQLEKSRLLSDRFSAERPKGSFSTLEIQRTEQGDSAMYLCASSTPTARETQYFGPGTRLLVL.

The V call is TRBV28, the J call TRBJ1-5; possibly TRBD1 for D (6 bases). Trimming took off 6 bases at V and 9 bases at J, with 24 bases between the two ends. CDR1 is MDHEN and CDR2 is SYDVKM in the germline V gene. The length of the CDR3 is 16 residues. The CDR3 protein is CASRDRLLPPGMPQHF. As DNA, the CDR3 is TGTGCCAGCAGAGACAGGCTTTTACCCCCCGGAATGCCCCAGCATTTT. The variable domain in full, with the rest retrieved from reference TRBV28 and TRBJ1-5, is DVKVTQSSRYLVKRTGEKVFLECVQDMDHENMFWYRQDPGLGLRLIYFSYDVKMKEKGDIPEGYSVSREKKERFSLILESASTNQTSMYLCASRDRLLPPGMPQHFGDGTRLSIL.

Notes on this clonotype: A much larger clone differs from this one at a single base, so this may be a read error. The CDR3 nucleotides read TGTGCCAGCAGCGGACGAGGCCCTACTTCACCCCTCCACTTT. Amino acid sequence: CASSGRGPTSPLHF. The V call is TRBV12-3 or TRBV12-4, the J call TRBJ1-6; D remains ambiguous. Trimming stripped 6 bases from V and 9 bases from J, with 15 bases between. This CDR3 comprises 14 residues.

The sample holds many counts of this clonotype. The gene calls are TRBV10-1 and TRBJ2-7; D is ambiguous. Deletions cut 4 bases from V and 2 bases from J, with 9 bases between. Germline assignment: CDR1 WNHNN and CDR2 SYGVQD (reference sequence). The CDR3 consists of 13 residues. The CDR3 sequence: CASSGEFPYEQYF. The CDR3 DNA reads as TGCGCCAGCAGTGGCGAGTTTCCCTACGAGCAGTACTTC.

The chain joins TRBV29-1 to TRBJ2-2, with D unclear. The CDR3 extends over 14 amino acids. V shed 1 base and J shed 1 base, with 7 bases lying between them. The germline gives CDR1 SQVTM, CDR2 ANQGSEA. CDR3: CSVEGGVNTGELFF. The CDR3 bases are TGCAGCGTTGAAGGTGGGGTGAACACCGGGGAGCTGTTTTTT.

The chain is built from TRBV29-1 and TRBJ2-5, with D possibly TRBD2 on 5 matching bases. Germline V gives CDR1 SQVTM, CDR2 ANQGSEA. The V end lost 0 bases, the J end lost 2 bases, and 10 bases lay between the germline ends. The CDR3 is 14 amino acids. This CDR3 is CSVEDIGIQETQYF. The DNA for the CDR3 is TGCAGCGTTGAAGACATCGGGATTCAAGAGACCCAGTACTTC.

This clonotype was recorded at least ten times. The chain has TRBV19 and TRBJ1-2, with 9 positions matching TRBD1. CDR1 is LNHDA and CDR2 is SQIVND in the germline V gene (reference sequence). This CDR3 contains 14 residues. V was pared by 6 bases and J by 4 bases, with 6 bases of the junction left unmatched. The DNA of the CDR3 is TGTGCCAGTAGGGATACAGGGGGCATCTATGGCTACACCTTC. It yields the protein CASRDTGGIYGYTF.

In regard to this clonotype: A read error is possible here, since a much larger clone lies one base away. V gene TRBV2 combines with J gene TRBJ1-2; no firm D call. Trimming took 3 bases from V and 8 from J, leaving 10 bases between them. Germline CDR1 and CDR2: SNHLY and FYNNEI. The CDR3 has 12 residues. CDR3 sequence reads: CASSDSGGGYTF. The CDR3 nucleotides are TGTGCCAGCAGTGATTCCGGAGGGGGCTACACCTTC.

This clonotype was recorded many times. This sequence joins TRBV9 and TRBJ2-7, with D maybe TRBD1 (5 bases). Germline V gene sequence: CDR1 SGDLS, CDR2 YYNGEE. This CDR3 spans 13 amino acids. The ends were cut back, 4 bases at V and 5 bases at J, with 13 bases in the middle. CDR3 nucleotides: TGTGCCAGCAGCCCAGGCGCGGACAACGAGCAGTACTTC. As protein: CASSPGADNEQYF.

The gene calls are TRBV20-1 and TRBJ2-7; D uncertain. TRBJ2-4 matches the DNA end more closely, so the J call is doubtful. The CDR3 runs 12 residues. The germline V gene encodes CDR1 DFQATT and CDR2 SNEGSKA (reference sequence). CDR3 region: CSARVGPNIQYF. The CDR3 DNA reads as TGCAGTGCTAGGGTAGGGCCGAACATTCAGTACTTC.

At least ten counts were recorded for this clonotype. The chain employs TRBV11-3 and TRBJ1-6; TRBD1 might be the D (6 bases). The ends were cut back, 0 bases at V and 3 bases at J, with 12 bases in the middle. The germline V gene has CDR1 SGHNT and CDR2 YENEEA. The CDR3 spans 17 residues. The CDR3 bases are TGTGCCAGCAGCTTAGATGGATCGACAGGCTATAATTCACCCCTCCACTTT. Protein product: CASSLDGSTGYNSPLHF.

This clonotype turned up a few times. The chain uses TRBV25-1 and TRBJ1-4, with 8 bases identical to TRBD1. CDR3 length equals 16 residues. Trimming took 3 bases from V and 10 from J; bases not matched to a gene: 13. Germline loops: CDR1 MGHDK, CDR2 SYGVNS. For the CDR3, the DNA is TGTGCCAGCAGTGACCCCTCCAGGGGGCGCGGTGGAAAACTGTTTTTT. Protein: CASSDPSRGRGGKLFF.

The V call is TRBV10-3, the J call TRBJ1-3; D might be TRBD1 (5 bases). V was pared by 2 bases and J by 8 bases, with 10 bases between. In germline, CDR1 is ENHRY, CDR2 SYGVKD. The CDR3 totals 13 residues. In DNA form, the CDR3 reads TGTGCCATCAGTGAGGGGACTAGCGACACCATATATTTT. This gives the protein CAISEGTSDTIYF.

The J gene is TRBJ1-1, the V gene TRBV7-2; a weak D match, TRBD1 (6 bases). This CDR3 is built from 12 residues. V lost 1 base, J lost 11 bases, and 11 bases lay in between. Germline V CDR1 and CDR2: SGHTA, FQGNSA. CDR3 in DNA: TGTGCCAGCAGCTTAGGAGGGGGAAAGGCTTTCTTT. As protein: CASSLGGGKAFF.

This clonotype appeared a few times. The CDR3 sequence: CASNEQGQNSPLHF. The CDR3 DNA reads as TGTGCCAGCAATGAGCAGGGTCAGAATTCACCCCTCCACTTT. The chain joins TRBV28 to TRBJ1-6, with D perhaps TRBD1 (5 bases). The V end lost 7 bases, the J end lost 7 bases, and 14 bases lay between the germline ends. The CDR3 has 14 amino acids. CDR1 and CDR2 (germline): MDHEN, SYDVKM.

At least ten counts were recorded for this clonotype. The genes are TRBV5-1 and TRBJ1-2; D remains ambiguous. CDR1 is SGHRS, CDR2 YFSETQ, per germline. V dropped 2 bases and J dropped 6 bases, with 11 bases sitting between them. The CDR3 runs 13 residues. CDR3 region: CASSFKETNGYTF. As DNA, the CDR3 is TGCGCCAGCAGCTTTAAGGAAACCAATGGCTACACCTTC. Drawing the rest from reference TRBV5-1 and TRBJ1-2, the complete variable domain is KAGVTQTPRYLIKTRGQQVTLSCSPISGHRSVSWYQQTPGQGLQFLFEYFSETQRNKGNFPGRFSGRQFSNSRSEMNVSTLELGDSALYLCASSFKETNGYTFGSGTRLTVV.